These 29 T cell receptor beta chains share one sample of origin, sequenced in a study of blood T cell repertoires in COVID-19. Repertoires were generated with immunoSEQ multiplex PCR, while TCRdb's copy carries only in-frame clones and drops some. The table records about 200,000 clones, 94% of them present only once. The sequenced sample consisted of peripheral blood. The receptors originated from a man aged 25 to 40 with COVID-19, enrolled during active disease.

The rearrangement joins TRBV3-1 (or the pseudogene TRBV3-2) to TRBJ1-1, with TRBD1 identical over 9 bases. This CDR3 contains 13 residues. Germline loops: CDR1 LGHDT, CDR2 YNNKEL (reference sequence). With 5 bases clipped from V and 7 bases from J, the junction kept 5 bases outside the gene matches. The CDR3 loop is CASSSGTGSEAFF. The DNA for the CDR3 is TGTGCCAGCAGCTCCGGGACAGGGAGTGAAGCTTTCTTT.

This clone has just a few counts. The chain joins TRBV7-9 to TRBJ1-6; 9 nucleotides align to TRBD1. The ends lost 1 base at V and 6 bases at J; junction bases unmatched: 1. This CDR3 contains 15 residues. Germline CDR1 reads SEHNR; CDR2 reads FQNEAQ (reference sequence). DNA of the CDR3: TGTGCCAGCAGCTTAGAGGACAGGGGTAATTCACCCCTCCACTTT. Its protein is CASSLEDRGNSPLHF.

The rearrangement joins TRBV19 to TRBJ2-7; 8 bases map to TRBD1. Germline lookup yields CDR1 LNHDA and CDR2 SQIVND (reference sequence). The V gene end was trimmed by 6 bases and the J gene end by 7 bases; junction bases not matched to a gene: 14. CDR3 length: 15 residues. The CDR3 DNA reads as TGTGCCAGTAGATCCGGACAGGGACCTTCGGAGGAGCAGTACTTC. It specifies CASRSGQGPSEEQYF.

This sequence joins TRBV7-2 and TRBJ2-1; 11 nucleotides line up with TRBD2. The CDR3 consists of 14 residues. Germline V lookup: CDR1 SGHTA, CDR2 FQGNSA. V was pared by 3 bases and J by 11 bases, with 6 bases of the junction left unmatched. The CDR3: CASSFLAGGPKQFF. Here the CDR3 DNA reads TGTGCCAGCAGCTTCCTAGCGGGGGGCCCAAAGCAGTTCTTC.

The chain recombines TRBV5-1 with TRBJ2-1, with D perhaps matching TRBD2 (6 bases). Germline loops: CDR1 SGHRS, CDR2 YFSETQ. This CDR3 comprises 14 residues. Trimming left V 0 bases short and J 2 bases short, with 6 bases between. The DNA for the CDR3 is TGCGCCAGCAGCTTGGGACTAGCCTACAATGAGCAGTTCTTC. This gives the protein CASSLGLAYNEQFF.

The CDR3 protein is CASSNKRGPLHF. The DNA for the CDR3 is TGTGCCAGTAGTAATAAACGGGGACCCCTCCACTTT. This chain joins TRBV19 and TRBJ1-6, with no clear D. Trimming removed 4 bases at V and 12 bases at J, with 10 bases between. The CDR3 totals 12 residues. Germline CDR1 reads LNHDA; CDR2 reads SQIVND (reference sequence).

The rearrangement uses TRBV30 and TRBJ1-6, with no clear D. Trimming stripped 4 bases from V and 5 bases from J, with 12 bases between. The CDR3 loop spans 14 amino acids. Germline CDR1 and CDR2: GTSNPN and SVGIG (reference sequence). CDR3 in amino acids: CAWTRDHNNSPLHF. The CDR3 region has the DNA TGTGCCTGGACCCGGGATCATAATAATTCACCCCTCCACTTT.

J is TRBJ1-1 and V is TRBV10-1; TRBD1 aligns across 9 bases. V was pared by 7 bases and J by 7 bases, with 10 bases of the junction left unmatched. The CDR3 spans 14 residues. Germline-derived CDR1 and CDR2 are WNHNN and SYGVQD (reference sequence). The CDR3 reads CASIIRDREGEAFF. The CDR3 DNA follows: TGCGCCAGCATCATCCGGGACAGGGAGGGTGAAGCTTTCTTT.

The gene calls are TRBV11-2 and TRBJ1-2, with 11 positions matching TRBD1. CDR3 length: 16 residues. Unmatched junction bases numbered 9, after V lost 5 bases and J lost 4 bases. The germline V gene has CDR1 SGHAT and CDR2 FQNNGV. Here the CDR3 reads CASSMTGTGGGYGYTF. The CDR3 bases are TGTGCCAGCAGCATGACAGGGACAGGGGGTGGCTATGGCTACACCTTC.

The chain is built from TRBV7-9 and TRBJ1-2; 10 nucleotides align to TRBD1. Germline CDR1 SEHNR, CDR2 FQNEAQ (reference sequence). The CDR3 sequence is 13 residues long. V shed 4 bases, J shed 6 bases, and the junction held 2 bases outside the gene matches. The CDR3 nucleotides are TGTGCCAGCAGCTATGGACAGGGGGATGGCTACACCTTC. Translating gives CASSYGQGDGYTF.

The chain recombines TRBV5-5 with TRBJ1-2; possibly TRBD1 for D (5 bases). Between the trimmed V and J ends, which lost 4 bases and 4 bases, there was a span of 14 bases. CDR3 size: 14 residues. Looked up from germline, CDR1 is SGHKS and CDR2 is YYEKEE (reference sequence). CDR3 region: CASSEQAVSYGYTF. CDR3 bases: TGTGCCAGCAGCGAACAGGCGGTCTCCTATGGCTACACCTTC.

The V and J genes are TRBV5-1 and TRBJ1-1; D is perhaps TRBD1 (5 bases). The CDR3 covers 14 residues. Looked up from germline, CDR1 is SGHRS and CDR2 is YFSETQ. V gave up 1 base and J gave up 1 base, with 8 bases separating them. Here the CDR3 DNA reads TGCGCCAGCAGCTTGTCCCAGGGGAACACTGAAGCTTTCTTT. This codes for CASSLSQGNTEAFF.

J is TRBJ1-2 and V is TRBV7-9, with D uncertain. V lost 11 bases and J 3 bases, leaving 4 bases between the germline ends. The CDR3 covers 9 residues. CDR1 is SEHNR and CDR2 is FQNEAQ in the germline V gene (reference sequence). In DNA form, the CDR3 reads TGTGCCTCGGACTATGGCTACACCTTC. Protein sequence: CASDYGYTF.

The chain couples TRBV10-1 to TRBJ1-3, with D uncertain. The V end was cut by 7 bases, the J end by 4 bases, with 5 bases between. Germline CDR1 reads WNHNN; CDR2 reads SYGVQD (reference sequence). The length of the CDR3 is 11 residues. CDR3 residues: CASITGNTIYF. The CDR3, as DNA: TGCGCCAGCATAACAGGAAACACCATATATTTT.

V gene TRBV3-1 (or the pseudogene TRBV3-2) combines with J gene TRBJ2-5; possible D gene TRBD2, 5 bases. CDR1 is LGHDT and CDR2 is YNNKEL in the germline V gene (reference sequence). Trimming took off 1 base at V and 0 bases at J, with 12 bases between the two ends. The CDR3 contains 16 residues. This CDR3 is CASSQASGAYQETQYF. The CDR3 DNA sequence: TGTGCCAGCAGCCAAGCGAGCGGAGCGTACCAAGAGACCCAGTACTTC.

The rearrangement joins TRBV3-1 (or the pseudogene TRBV3-2) to TRBJ1-1; D perhaps matches TRBD1 (5 bases). The CDR3 totals 15 residues. From germline, CDR1 is LGHDT and CDR2 YNNKEL (reference sequence). V lost 4 bases and J 4 bases, leaving 16 bases between the germline ends. The CDR3 region is CASSLLKGRATEAFF. The CDR3 coding sequence is TGTGCCAGCAGCCTGCTTAAGGGCAGGGCCACTGAAGCTTTCTTT.

The V call is TRBV18, the J call TRBJ1-6, with TRBD1 matching over 9 bases. V gave up 3 bases and J gave up 9 bases; unmatched junction bases: 3. CDR1 KGHSH and CDR2 LQKENI come from the germline V gene. The CDR3 is made up of 14 amino acids. The CDR3 protein is CASSPGQGSSPLHF. The CDR3 nucleotides are TGTGCCAGCTCACCGGGACAGGGTAGTTCACCCCTCCACTTT.

This chain uses TRBV12-3 or TRBV12-4 with TRBJ2-3; D ambiguous. The length of the CDR3 is 11 residues. Trimming cost V 3 bases and J 6 bases, with 4 bases left between them. The CDR3 is CASSFGDTQYF. Here the CDR3 DNA reads TGTGCCAGCAGTTTCGGGGATACGCAGTATTTT.

The chain couples TRBV11-2 to TRBJ1-1; TRBD1 agrees at 8 bases. Germline V gives CDR1 SGHAT, CDR2 FQNNGV. The CDR3 loop spans 17 amino acids. V lost 6 bases to trimming and J lost 1 base; unmatched junction nucleotides: 13. CDR3 sequence reads: CASRPIGTGGTNTEAFF. CDR3 DNA sequence: TGTGCCAGCAGGCCGATCGGGACAGGAGGTACGAACACTGAAGCTTTCTTT.

The J gene is TRBJ2-3, the V gene TRBV14, with D unclear. Germline V CDR1 and CDR2: SGHDN, FVKESK. The CDR3 contains 15 residues. Trimming took off 0 bases at V and 1 base at J, with 8 bases between the two ends. The CDR3 DNA is TGTGCCAGCAGCCAAGACCCACATCGCACAGATACGCAGTATTTT. Translation: CASSQDPHRTDTQYF.

The V call is TRBV4-2, the J call TRBJ2-1, with D possibly TRBD2 on 5 matching bases. CDR3 length: 16 amino acids. Trimming left V 4 bases short and J 0 bases short, with 13 bases between. The germline gives CDR1 LGHNA, CDR2 YNFKEQ. In DNA form, the CDR3 reads TGTGCCAGCAGCCCACAAACTAGGAGCTCCTACAATGAGCAGTTCTTC. It encodes CASSPQTRSSYNEQFF.

The chain carries TRBV7-2 and TRBJ2-5, with a weak D call TRBD2 (6 bases). Per the germline V gene, CDR1 is SGHTA and CDR2 is FQGNSA. The V and J ends lost 2 bases and 4 bases respectively, with 8 bases between them. The CDR3 sequence is 13 residues long. The CDR3: CASSLYGGETQYF. In nucleotides, the CDR3 is TGTGCCAGCAGCTTATACGGGGGAGAGACCCAGTACTTC.

This clone has a single count. This chain joins TRBV13 and TRBJ2-7, with TRBD2 identical over 9 bases. Germline V gene sequence: CDR1 PRHDT, CDR2 FYEKMQ (reference sequence). The CDR3 is 15 amino acids. J lost 9 bases, V lost 4 bases, and 13 bases had no gene match. In nucleotides, the CDR3 is TGTGCCAGCAGCTATCGGGCGGGGGGGCCCAGCGCGCAGTACTTC. It specifies CASSYRAGGPSAQYF. Full variable domain (outside the CDR3, taken from reference TRBV13 and TRBJ2-7): AAGVIQSPRHLIKEKRETATLKCYPIPRHDTVYWYQQGPGQDPQFLISFYEKMQSDKGSIPDRFSAQQFSDYHSELNMSSLELGDSALYFCASSYRAGGPSAQYFGPGTRLTVT.

The rearrangement uses TRBV19 and TRBJ2-3, with D possibly TRBD2 on 5 matching bases. The CDR3 sequence is 13 residues long. V gave up 7 bases and J gave up 0 bases, with 8 bases separating them. Germline V gene data show CDR1 as LNHDA and CDR2 as SQIVND (reference sequence). CDR3 DNA: TGTGCCAGTACGCGGACTAGCACAGATACGCAGTATTTT. Translation gives CASTRTSTDTQYF.

This clone was counted between two and nine times. The chain employs TRBV2 and TRBJ2-7; maybe TRBD2 (6 bases). The CDR3 is 14 residues long. CDR1 is SNHLY and CDR2 is FYNNEI in the germline V gene. Deletions cut 3 bases from V and 2 bases from J, with 11 bases between. The CDR3 bases are TGTGCCAGCAGTGACACAACGGGAGCCTACGAGCAGTACTTC. This encodes CASSDTTGAYEQYF.

This chain uses TRBV19 with TRBJ1-2; possible D gene TRBD1, 6 bases. The CDR3 loop spans 15 amino acids. V was shortened by 4 bases and J by 4 bases, with 16 bases between the two germline ends. Germline V gene data show CDR1 as LNHDA and CDR2 as SQIVND (reference sequence). The CDR3 loop reads CASSNPVRGLYGYTF. CDR3 bases: TGTGCCAGTAGTAACCCGGTCAGGGGCCTCTATGGCTACACCTTC.

This clone showed up just once. This sequence joins TRBV29-1 and TRBJ1-5; possible D gene TRBD1, 6 bases. Germline values: CDR1 SQVTM, CDR2 ANQGSEA. The CDR3 sequence is 14 residues long. The V end was cut by 4 bases, the J end by 7 bases, with 17 bases between. CDR3 region: CSVVVAGEGQPQHF. In nucleotides, the CDR3 is TGCAGCGTTGTCGTGGCAGGGGAGGGACAGCCCCAGCATTTT.

The V gene is TRBV16, the J gene TRBJ1-4; a possible D gene is TRBD1 (6 bases). V dropped 4 bases and J dropped 5 bases, with 14 bases sitting between them. There are 15 residues in the CDR3. Germline V gives CDR1 KGHSY, CDR2 FQNENV. For the CDR3, the DNA is TGTGCCAGCAGCCCTACCGGGACATGGAATGAAAAACTGTTTTTT. Residues: CASSPTGTWNEKLFF.

V gene TRBV16 combines with J gene TRBJ1-1; the match to TRBD1 covers 9 bases. CDR3 size: 15 residues. CDR1 and CDR2 from the germline V gene are KGHSY and FQNENV. The ends lost 4 bases at V and 4 bases at J; junction bases unmatched: 7. The CDR3 nucleotides are TGTGCCAGCAGCCTGGAGGACAGGGGCGGCACTGAAGCTTTCTTT. Amino acid sequence: CASSLEDRGGTEAFF.